The T cell receptor (beta chain) under discussion was sequenced for a study of T cell repertoires in cytomegalovirus infection. The CDR3 consists of 15 residues. Trimming at V came to 4 bases and at J to 0 bases, leaving 5 bases not matched to a gene. Germline V gene lookup returns CDR1 LNHDA and CDR2 SQIVND (reference sequence). TCRdb used MiXCR to reprocess the reads, holding one entry per CDR3 protein. The sample holds approximately 700,000 distinct CDR3 sequences, 35% to 40% seen once. V and J are TRBV19 and TRBJ1-2; TRBD1 agrees at 7 bases. The sample consisted of PBMCs. The receptor's source is a human donor in good health (CMV status not recorded). Some clones in this sample may be carry-over from other donors' samples. CDR3 region: CASSKSGQPNYGYTF. For the CDR3, the DNA is TGTGCCAGTAGTAAATCGGGACAGCCTAACTATGGCTACACCTTC.